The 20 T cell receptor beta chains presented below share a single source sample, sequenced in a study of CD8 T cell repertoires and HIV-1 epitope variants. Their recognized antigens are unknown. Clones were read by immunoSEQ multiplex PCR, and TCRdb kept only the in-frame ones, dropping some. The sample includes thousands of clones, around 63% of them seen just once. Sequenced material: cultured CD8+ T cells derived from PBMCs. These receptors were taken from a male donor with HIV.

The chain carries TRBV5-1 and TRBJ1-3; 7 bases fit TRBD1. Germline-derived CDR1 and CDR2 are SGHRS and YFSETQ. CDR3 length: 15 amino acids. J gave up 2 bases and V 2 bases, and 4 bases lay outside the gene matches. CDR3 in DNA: TGCGCCAGCAGCTTCGACAGGGACCCTGGAAACACCATATATTTT. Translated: CASSFDRDPGNTIYF.

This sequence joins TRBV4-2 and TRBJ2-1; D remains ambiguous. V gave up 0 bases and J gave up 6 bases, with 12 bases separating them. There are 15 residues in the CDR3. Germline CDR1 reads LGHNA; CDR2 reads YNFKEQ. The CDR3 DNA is TGTGCCAGCAGCCAAGAGTCAGAATCAAGCAATGAGCAGTTCTTC. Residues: CASSQESESSNEQFF.

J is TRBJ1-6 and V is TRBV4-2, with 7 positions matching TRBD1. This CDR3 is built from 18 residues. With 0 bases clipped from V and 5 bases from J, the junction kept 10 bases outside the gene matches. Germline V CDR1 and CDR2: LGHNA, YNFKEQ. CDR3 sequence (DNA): TGTGCCAGCAGCCAAGATTTACCAGGGGGGAATGATAATTCACCCCTCCACTTT. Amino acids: CASSQDLPGGNDNSPLHF.

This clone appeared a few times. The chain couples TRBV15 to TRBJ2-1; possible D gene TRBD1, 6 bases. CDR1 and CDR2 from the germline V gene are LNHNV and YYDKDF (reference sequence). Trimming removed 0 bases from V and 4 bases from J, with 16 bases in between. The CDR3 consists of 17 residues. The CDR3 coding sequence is TGTGCCACCAGCAGAGATCGGACAGAGTCCTTTTACAATGAGCAGTTCTTC. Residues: CATSRDRTESFYNEQFF.

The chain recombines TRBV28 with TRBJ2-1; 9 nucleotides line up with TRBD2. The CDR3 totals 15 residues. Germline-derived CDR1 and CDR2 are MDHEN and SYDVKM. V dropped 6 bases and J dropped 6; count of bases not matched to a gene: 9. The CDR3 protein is CASRSRLAALNEQFF. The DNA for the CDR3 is TGTGCCAGCAGGAGCCGACTAGCGGCCCTCAATGAGCAGTTCTTC.

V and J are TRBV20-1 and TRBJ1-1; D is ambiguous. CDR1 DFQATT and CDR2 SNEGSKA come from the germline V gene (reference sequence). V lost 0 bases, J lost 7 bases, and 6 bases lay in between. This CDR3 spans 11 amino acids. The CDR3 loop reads CSARDGSEAFF. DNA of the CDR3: TGCAGTGCTAGAGATGGAAGTGAAGCTTTCTTT.

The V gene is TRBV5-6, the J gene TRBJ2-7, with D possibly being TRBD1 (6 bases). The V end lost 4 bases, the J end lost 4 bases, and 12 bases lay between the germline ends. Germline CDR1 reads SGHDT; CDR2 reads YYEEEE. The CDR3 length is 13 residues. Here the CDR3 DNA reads TGTGCCAGCAGCAGCGACAGGAGTTACGAGCAGTACTTC. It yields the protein CASSSDRSYEQYF. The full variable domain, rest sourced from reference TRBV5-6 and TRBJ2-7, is DAGVTQSPTHLIKTRGQQVTLRCSPKSGHDTVSWYQQALGQGPQFIFQYYEEEERQRGNFPDRFSGHQFPNYSSELNVNALLLGDSALYLCASSSDRSYEQYFGPGTRLTVT.

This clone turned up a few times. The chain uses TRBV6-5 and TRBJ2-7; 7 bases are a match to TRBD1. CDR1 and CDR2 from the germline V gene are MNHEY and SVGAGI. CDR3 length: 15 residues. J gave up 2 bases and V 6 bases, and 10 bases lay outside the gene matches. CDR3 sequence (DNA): TGTGCCAGCAGCCTGACAGGGTCATTTACCTACGAGCAGTACTTC. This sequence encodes CASSLTGSFTYEQYF.

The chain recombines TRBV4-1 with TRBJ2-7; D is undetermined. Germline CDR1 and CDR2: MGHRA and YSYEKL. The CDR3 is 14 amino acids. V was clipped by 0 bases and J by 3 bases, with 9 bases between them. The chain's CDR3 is CASSQDEENYEQYF. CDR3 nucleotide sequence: TGCGCCAGCAGCCAAGATGAAGAAAACTACGAGCAGTACTTC.

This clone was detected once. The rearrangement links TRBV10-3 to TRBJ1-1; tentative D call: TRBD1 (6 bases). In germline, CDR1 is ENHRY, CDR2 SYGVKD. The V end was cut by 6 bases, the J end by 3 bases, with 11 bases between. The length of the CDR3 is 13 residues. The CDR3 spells CAIRGAPDTEAFF. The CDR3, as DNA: TGTGCCATCAGGGGGGCGCCGGACACTGAAGCTTTCTTT.

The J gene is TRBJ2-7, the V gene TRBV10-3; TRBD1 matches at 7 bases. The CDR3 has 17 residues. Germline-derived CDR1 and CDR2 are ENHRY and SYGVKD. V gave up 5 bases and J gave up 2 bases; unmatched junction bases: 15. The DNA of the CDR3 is TGTGCCATCAGTCCCGCGCGGACAGGCAGACCTACCTACGAGCAGTACTTC. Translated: CAISPARTGRPTYEQYF.

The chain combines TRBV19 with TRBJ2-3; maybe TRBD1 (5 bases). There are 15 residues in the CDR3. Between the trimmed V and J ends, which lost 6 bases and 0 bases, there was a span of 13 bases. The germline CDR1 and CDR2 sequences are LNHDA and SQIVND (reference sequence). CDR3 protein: CASRSDSLSTDTQYF. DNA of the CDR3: TGTGCCAGTAGATCTGACAGTTTGAGCACAGATACGCAGTATTTT. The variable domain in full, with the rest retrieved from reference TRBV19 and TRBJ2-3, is DGGITQSPKYLFRKEGQNVTLSCEQNLNHDAMYWYRQDPGQGLRLIYYSQIVNDFQKGDIAEGYSVSREKKESFPLTVTSAQKNPTAFYLCASRSDSLSTDTQYFGPGTRLTVL.

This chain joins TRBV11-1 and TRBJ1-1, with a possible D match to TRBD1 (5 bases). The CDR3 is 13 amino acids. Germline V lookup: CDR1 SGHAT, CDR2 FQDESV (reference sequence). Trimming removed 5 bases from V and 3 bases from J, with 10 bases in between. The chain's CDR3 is CASSVGTDTEAFF. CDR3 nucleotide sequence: TGTGCCAGCAGCGTAGGGACCGACACTGAAGCTTTCTTT.

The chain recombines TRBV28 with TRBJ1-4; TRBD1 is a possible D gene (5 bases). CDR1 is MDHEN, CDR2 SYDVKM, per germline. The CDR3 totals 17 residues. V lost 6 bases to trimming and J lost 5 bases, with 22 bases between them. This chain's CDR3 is CASSDYYRDLGNEKLFF. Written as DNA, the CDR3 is TGTGCCAGCAGCGACTACTATAGGGACCTCGGAAATGAAAAACTGTTTTTT.

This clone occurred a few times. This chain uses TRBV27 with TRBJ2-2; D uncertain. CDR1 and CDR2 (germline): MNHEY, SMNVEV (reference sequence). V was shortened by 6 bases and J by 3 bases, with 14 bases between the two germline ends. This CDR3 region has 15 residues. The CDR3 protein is CASRSHGQDTGELFF. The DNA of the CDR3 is TGTGCCAGCAGAAGCCACGGGCAGGACACCGGGGAGCTGTTTTTT.

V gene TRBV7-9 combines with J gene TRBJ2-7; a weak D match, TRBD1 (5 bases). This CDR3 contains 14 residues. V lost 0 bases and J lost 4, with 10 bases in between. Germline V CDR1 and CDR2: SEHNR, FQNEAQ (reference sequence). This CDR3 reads CASSLAQRQYEQYF. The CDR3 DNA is TGTGCCAGCAGCTTAGCACAGAGACAGTACGAGCAGTACTTC.

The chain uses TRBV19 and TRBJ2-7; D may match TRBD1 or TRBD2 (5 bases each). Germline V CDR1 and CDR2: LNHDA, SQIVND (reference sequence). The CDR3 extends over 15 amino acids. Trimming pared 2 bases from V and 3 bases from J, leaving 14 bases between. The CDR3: CASSIWAGTVYEQYF. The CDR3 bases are TGTGCCAGTAGTATATGGGCCGGGACGGTCTACGAGCAGTACTTC. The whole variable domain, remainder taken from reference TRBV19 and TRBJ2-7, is DGGITQSPKYLFRKEGQNVTLSCEQNLNHDAMYWYRQDPGQGLRLIYYSQIVNDFQKGDIAEGYSVSREKKESFPLTVTSAQKNPTAFYLCASSIWAGTVYEQYFGPGTRLTVT.

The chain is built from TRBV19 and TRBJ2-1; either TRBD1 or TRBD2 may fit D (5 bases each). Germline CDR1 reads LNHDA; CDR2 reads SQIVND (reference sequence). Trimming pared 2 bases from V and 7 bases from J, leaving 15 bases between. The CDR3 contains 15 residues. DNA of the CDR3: TGTGCCAGTAGTATATCCACGTGGGGGTCGAATGAGCAGTTCTTC. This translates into CASSISTWGSNEQFF.

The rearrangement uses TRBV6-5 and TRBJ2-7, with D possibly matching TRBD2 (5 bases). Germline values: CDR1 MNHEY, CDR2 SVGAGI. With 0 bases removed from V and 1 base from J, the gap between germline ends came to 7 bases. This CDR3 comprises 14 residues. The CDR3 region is CASSYSGGSYEQYF. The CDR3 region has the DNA TGTGCCAGCAGTTACTCTGGCGGGTCCTACGAGCAGTACTTC.

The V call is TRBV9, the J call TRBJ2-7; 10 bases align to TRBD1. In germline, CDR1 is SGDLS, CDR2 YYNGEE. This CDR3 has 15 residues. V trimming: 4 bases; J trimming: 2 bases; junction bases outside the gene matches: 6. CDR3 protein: CASSPRDRGTYEQYF. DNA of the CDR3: TGTGCCAGCAGCCCACGGGACAGGGGAACCTACGAGCAGTACTTC.